This T cell receptor (beta chain) was retrieved from a study of blood T cell repertoires in COVID-19. Across the whole study: Some COVID-19 samples were acute and others convalescent; all came from the United States, Italy and Spain.

This clone was observed once. The protocol was immunoSEQ multiplex PCR, while the TCRdb copy is restricted to in-frame clones and leaves out a portion. The data show roughly 160,000 clones, approximately 91% seen once. V lost 10 bases and J lost 2, with 15 bases in between. This CDR3 contains 14 residues. CDR1 MNHEY and CDR2 SVGAGI come from the germline V gene. The sample comprised peripheral blood. The V gene is TRBV6-5, the J gene TRBJ1-3, with D perhaps TRBD1 (6 bases). The clonotype was recovered from a man in his fifties with acute or convalescent COVID-19. CDR3 sequence reads: CATKVGGPGNTIYF. CDR3 coding DNA: TGTGCCACCAAAGTCGGGGGGCCTGGAAACACCATATATTTT.